The present T cell receptor beta chain was sequenced within a study of blood T cell repertoires in COVID-19 (dated by TCRdb to the early 2020s). Study-level background: Samples from collaborators originated in the United States, Italy and Spain and spanned both the acute and convalescent phases of COVID-19. The prospective study material was composed of cDNA or gDNA derived from T cells, B-cell-depleted T cells, or PBMCs. The dataset comprised deeply sampled blood TCRbeta repertoires from subjects exposed to, actively infected with, or recovered from COVID-19. A freely available public database, intended as a resource for researchers studying the immune response to SARS-CoV-2, is where the repertoires were released. The samples were drawn from the first 160 participants of the ongoing ImmuneRACE study and from 1,254 subjects provided by 6 global collaborators. A de-identified subject ID, COVID-19 status, age in years and sex were almost always included in the sample metadata. Where available, HLA class I and class II types were taken from metadata supplied by the sample provider and were not determined by assay-based typing. Study-wide conclusions, independent of this receptor: How much clinical and demographic metadata was included differed by source and by participant, and the metadata was provided uncurated.

At one collaborating source in Seattle, patients were enrolled during active infection and were followed longitudinally through the course of disease. Each collaborating institution followed its own protocols to collect whole blood in K2EDTA tubes. For TCRbeta analysis, collaborators shipped samples as frozen whole blood, isolated PBMCs, or DNA extracted from either of those sample types. About this clone: It has no known antigen specificity. No base quality information exists; no much larger clone differs at one position.

The junction carries 17 bases between V and J, which are trimmed by 4 bases and 5 bases respectively. The CDR3, cysteine through phenylalanine, is 14 amino acids long. Solely the CDR3 DNA is kept, with 42 bases framed from the first base. Taken from the germline V gene, the CDR1 and CDR2 loops are SQVTM and ANQGSEA. The immunoSEQ Assay, a bias-controlled multiplex PCR, was used to amplify TCRbeta CDR3 regions from genomic DNA. From the authors' description of their analysis: The number of nucleated cells in each sample was estimated from the amplification of reference gene primers within the assay. To quantify the absolute abundance of each unique TCRbeta CDR3 rearrangement, sequence reads were collapsed and filtered. For each sample, productive Simpson clonality was calculated by taking the square root of Simpson's diversity index across productive rearrangements. This is the immuneACCESS table as TCRdb keeps it, with only in-frame sequences that have V and J called. A part of the clones is gone; compared with another copy, unresolved V genes explain less than half, and the rest is unexplained. V and J calls and clone size are as listed in that table; D and trimming were resolved from the DNA. The sample table shows tens of thousands of clones, and 90% are seen once. The ten largest clones add up to about 6.7% of the sample.

The receptor chain draws on TRBV29-1 and TRBJ1-1, with TRBD1 as a weak D call on 5 bases. This receptor was obtained from a man in his late teens or twenties with COVID-19, enrolled during active disease. The sequenced sample was peripheral blood. The CDR3 is CSVGGAGSRTEAFF. The bases are TGCAGCGTTGGCGGGGCAGGGTCGAGGACTGAAGCTTTCTTT.